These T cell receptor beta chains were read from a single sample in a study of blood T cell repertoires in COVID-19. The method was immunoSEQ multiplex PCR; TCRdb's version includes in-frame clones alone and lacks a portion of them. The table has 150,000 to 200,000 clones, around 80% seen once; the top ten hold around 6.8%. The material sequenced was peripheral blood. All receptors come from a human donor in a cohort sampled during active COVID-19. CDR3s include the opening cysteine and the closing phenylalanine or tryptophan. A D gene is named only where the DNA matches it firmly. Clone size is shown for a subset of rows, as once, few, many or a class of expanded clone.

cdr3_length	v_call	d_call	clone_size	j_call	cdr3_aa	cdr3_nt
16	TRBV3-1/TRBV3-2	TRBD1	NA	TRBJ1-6	CASSQRTGEYNSPLHF	TGTGCCAGCAGCCAAAGGACAGGAGAGTATAATTCACCCCTCCACTTT
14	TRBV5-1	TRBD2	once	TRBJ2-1	CASTPGGATVEQFF	TGCGCCAGCACTCCCGGGGGGGCAACGGTTGAGCAGTTCTTC
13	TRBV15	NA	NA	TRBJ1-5	CATSRGGNQPQHF	TGTGCCACCAGCAGGGGGGGGAATCAGCCCCAGCATTTT
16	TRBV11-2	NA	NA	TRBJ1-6	CASSPTEAAALVPLHF	TGTGCCAGCAGCCCAACCGAGGCGGCGGCGCTGGTACCCCTCCACTTT
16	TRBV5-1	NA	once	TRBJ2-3	CASSLGTTIGTDTQYF	TGCGCCAGCAGCTTAGGGACAACGATCGGCACAGATACGCAGTATTTT
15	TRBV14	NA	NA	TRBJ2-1	CASSQVWGSSIGQFF	TGTGCCAGCAGCCAAGTCTGGGGCAGTTCAATCGGGCAGTTCTTC
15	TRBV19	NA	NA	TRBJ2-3	CASSPGGTSTDTQYF	TGTGCCAGTAGTCCAGGAGGGACTAGCACAGATACGCAGTATTTT
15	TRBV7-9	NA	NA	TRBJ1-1	CASSPNRQMNTEAFF	TGTGCCAGCAGCCCCAACAGGCAGATGAACACTGAAGCTTTCTTT
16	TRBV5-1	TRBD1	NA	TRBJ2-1	CASSLVAGQGSAEQFF	TGCGCCAGCAGCTTGGTTGCTGGACAGGGGAGTGCTGAGCAGTTCTTC
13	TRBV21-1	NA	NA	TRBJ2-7	CASSKAQCYEQYF	TGTGCCAGCAGCAAAGCCCAATGCTACGAGCAGTACTTC
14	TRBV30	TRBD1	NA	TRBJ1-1	CAWSVGQLNTEAFF	TGTGCCTGGAGCGTGGGACAGCTGAACACTGAAGCTTTCTTT
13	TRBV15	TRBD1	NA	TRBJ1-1	CATRGQTNTEAFF	TGTGCCACCCGGGGACAGACAAACACTGAAGCTTTCTTT
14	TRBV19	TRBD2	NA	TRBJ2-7	CASSIWGGPYEQYF	TGTGCCAGTAGTATCTGGGGGGGACCCTACGAGCAGTACTTC
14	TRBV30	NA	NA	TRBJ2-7	CAWSSGAGKNEQYF	TGTGCCTGGAGCTCTGGGGCAGGGAAAAATGAGCAGTACTTC
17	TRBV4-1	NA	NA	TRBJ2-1	CASSQDPGEASYNEQFF	TGCGCCAGCAGCCAAGATCCGGGGGAGGCGAGCTACAATGAGCAGTTCTTC
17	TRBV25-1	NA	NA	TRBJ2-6	CASSEIGSLSGANVLTF	TGTGCCAGCAGTGAAATCGGTTCCCTCTCTGGGGCCAACGTCCTGACTTTC
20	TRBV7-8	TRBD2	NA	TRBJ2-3	CASSHHGEAGGPSSTDTQYF	TGTGCCAGCAGCCACCACGGAGAAGCGGGGGGGCCTTCTAGCACAGATACGCAGTATTTT
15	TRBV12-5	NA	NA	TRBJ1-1	CASGLVVRGNTEAFF	TGTGCTAGTGGTTTGGTAGTCAGGGGGAACACTGAAGCTTTCTTT
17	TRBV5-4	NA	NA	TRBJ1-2	CASSRTPLTGTNYGYTF	TGTGCCAGCAGCCGAACACCCCTGACGGGAACTAACTATGGCTACACCTTC
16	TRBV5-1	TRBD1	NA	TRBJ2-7	CASSPTPGQGAHEQYF	TGCGCCAGCAGCCCCACTCCGGGACAGGGGGCCCACGAGCAGTACTTC
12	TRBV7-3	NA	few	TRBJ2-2	CASSFSAGELFF	TGTGCCAGCAGCTTTAGTGCCGGGGAGCTGTTTTTT
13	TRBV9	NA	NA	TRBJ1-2	CASSVGGNYGYTF	TGTGCCAGCAGCGTGGGAGGGAACTATGGCTACACCTTC